This TCR beta chain comes out of a study of pediatric ulcerative colitis. Here immunoSEQ multiplex PCR was the method, and the copy in TCRdb shows in-frame clones only, minus some. The repertoire holds under 20,000 clones, with nearly 75% as singletons. V was pared by 3 bases and J by 5 bases, with 10 bases of the junction left unmatched. Germline CDR1 is LNHDA and CDR2 is SQIVND (reference sequence). This CDR3 region has 16 residues. Study-level points and caveats: Two rectal CDR3 clonotypes occurred in all ulcerative colitis patients.

A word on this clone: What it binds is not known.

During colonoscopy, one to two rectal pinch biopsies were collected. J is TRBJ2-1 and V is TRBV19, with 7 bases lining up with TRBD2. The receptor's source is a boy between 10 and 17 years old with moderate ulcerative colitis. The sample comprised gut tissue. The CDR3 sequence is CASSMGSLALNNEQFF. The CDR3 nucleotides are TGTGCCAGTAGTATGGGATCACTAGCGCTTAACAATGAGCAGTTCTTC.